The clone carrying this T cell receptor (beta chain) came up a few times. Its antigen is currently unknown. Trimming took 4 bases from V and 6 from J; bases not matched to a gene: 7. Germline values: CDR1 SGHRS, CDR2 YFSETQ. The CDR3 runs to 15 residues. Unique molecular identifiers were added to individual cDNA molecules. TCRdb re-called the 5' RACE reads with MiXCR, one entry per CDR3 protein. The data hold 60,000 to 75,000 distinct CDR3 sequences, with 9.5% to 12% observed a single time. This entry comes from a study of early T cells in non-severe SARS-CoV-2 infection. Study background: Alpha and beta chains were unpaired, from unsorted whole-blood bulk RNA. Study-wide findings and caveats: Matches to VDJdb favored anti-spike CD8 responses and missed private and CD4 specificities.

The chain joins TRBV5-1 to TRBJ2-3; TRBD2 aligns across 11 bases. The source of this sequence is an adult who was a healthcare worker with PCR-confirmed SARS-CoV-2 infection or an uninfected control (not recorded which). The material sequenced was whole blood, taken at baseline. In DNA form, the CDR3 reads TGCGCCAGCAGCCCCATGACTAGCGGGGTTGATACGCAGTATTTT. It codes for CASSPMTSGVDTQYF.